Here is one T cell receptor (beta chain) with its context. No antigen is known for it. The sample originates from a study of cytomegalovirus exposure and HLA in healthy donors. This PCR relied on a set of 60 Vbeta primers and 13 Jbeta primers. Measured with immunoSEQ multiplex PCR; TCRdb has only the in-frame clones, and not every one. Of 200,000 or so clones detected, roughly 80% appear once; the ten largest clones hold roughly 2.1%. General study findings and limits: Later analysis suggested links between common viral pathogens and several top significant clusters. The classifier reportedly diagnosed cytomegalovirus status with high specificity and sensitivity. It was confirmed in vitro that a few of the CMV-associated chains were specific for CMV antigens.

Germline V gene sequence: CDR1 MDHEN, CDR2 SYDVKM. The junction had 11 bases not matched to a gene; V was cut back by 5 bases and J by 8 bases. The CDR3 totals 14 residues. The clonotype originates from a young woman in good health and CMV-seropositive. The genes are TRBV28 and TRBJ1-2, with 7 nucleotides matching TRBD1. The source material was PBMCs. CDR3 bases: TGTGCCAGCAGTCCGGGACAGCGGGCGGTGGGCTACACCTTC. Encoded protein: CASSPGQRAVGYTF.